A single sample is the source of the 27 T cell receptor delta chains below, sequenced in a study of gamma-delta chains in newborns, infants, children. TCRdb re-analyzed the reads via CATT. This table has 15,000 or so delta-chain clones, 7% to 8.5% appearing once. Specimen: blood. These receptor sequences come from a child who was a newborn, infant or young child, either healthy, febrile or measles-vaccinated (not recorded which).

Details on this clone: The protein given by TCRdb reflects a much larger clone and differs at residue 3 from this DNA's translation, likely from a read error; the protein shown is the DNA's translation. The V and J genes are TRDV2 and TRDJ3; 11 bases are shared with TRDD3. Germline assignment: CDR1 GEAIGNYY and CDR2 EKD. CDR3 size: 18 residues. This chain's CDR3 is CAGDNTGGYSWDTRQMFF. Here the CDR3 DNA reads TGTGCCGGTGACAATACTGGGGGATACTCCTGGGACACCCGACAGATGTTTTTC.

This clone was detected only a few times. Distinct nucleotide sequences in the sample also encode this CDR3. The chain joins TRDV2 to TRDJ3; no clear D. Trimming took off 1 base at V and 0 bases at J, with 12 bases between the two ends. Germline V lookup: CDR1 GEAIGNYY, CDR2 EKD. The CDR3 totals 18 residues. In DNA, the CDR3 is TGTGCCTGTGACACGGGAGGGCCGAGCTCCTGGGACACCCGACAGATGTTTTTC. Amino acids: CACDTGGPSSWDTRQMFF.

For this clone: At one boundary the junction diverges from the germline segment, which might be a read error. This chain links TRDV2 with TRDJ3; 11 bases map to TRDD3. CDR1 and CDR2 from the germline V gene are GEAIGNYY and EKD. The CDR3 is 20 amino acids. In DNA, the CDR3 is TGTGCCTGTGACCCTTTACTGGGGGATATCCCTTCCTGGGACACCCGCCAGATGTTTTTC. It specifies CACDPLLGDIPSWDTRQMFF.

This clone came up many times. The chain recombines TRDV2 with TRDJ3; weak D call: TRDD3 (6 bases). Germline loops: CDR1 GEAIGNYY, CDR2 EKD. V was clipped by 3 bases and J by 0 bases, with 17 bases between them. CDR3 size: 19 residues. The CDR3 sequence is CACDALRGEGSWDTRQMFF. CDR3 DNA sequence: TGTGCCTGTGACGCCCTCAGGGGGGAAGGCTCCTGGGACACCCGACAGATGTTTTTC.

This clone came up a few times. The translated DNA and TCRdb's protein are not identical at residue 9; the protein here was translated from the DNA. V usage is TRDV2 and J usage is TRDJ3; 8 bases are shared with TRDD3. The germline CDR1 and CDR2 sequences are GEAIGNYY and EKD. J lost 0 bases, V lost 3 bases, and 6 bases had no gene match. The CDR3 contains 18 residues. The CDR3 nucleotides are TGTGCCTGTGACTTTACTGGGGGCCGCTCCTGGGACACCCGACAGATGTTTTTC. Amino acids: CACDFTGGRSWDTRQMFF.

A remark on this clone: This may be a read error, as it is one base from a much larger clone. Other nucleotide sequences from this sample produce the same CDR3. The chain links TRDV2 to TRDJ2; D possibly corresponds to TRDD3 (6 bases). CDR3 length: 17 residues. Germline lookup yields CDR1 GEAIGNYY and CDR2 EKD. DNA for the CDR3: TGCGCCTGTGACACCGTGGGGGGCCAAGCTTTGACAGCACAACTCTTCTTT. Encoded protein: CACDTVGGQALTAQLFF.

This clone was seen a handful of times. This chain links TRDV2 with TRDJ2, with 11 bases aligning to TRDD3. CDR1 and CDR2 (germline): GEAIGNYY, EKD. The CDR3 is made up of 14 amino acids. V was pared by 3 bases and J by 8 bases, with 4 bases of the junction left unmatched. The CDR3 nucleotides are TGTGCCTGTGACCCATGGGGGATACGGGCACAACTCTTCTTT. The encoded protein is CACDPWGIRAQLFF.

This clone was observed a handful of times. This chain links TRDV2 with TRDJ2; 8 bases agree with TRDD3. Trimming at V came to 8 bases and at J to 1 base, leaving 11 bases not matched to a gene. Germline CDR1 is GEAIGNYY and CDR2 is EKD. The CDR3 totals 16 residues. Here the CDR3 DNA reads TGTGCCTTAGACCCTAGGGGATACAATTTGACAGCACAACTCTTCTTT. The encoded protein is CALDPRGYNLTAQLFF.

The CDR3 reads CACDTWGLYSEDWDTRQMFF. The DNA of the CDR3 is TGTGCCTGTGACACCTGGGGATTGTATTCAGAGGACTGGGACACCCGACAGATGTTTTTC. The chain joins TRDV2 to TRDJ3, with TRDD3 as a possible D gene (6 bases). The CDR3 totals 20 residues. Between the trimmed V and J ends, which lost 0 bases and 3 bases, there was a span of 20 bases. Germline-derived CDR1 and CDR2 are GEAIGNYY and EKD.

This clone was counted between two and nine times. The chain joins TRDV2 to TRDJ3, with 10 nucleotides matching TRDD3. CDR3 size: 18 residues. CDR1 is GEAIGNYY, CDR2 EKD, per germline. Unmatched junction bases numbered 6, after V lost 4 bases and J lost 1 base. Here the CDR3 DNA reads TGTGCCTGTGATTCCATACTGGGGGATTCCTGGGACACCCGACAGATGTTTTTC. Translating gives CACDSILGDSWDTRQMFF.

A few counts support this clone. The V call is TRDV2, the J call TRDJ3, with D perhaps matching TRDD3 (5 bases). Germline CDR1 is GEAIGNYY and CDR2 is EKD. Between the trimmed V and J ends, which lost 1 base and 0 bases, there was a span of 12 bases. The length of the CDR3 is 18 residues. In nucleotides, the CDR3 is TGTGCCTGTGACACAGGAGGGATCCGCTCCTGGGACACCCGACAGATGTTTTTC. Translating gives CACDTGGIRSWDTRQMFF.

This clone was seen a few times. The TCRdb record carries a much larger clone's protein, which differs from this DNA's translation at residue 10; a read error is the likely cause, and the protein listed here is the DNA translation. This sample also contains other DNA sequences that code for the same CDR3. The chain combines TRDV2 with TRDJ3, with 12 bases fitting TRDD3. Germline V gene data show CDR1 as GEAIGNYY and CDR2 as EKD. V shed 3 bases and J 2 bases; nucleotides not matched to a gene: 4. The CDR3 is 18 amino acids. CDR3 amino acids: CACDVLGDTAWDTRQMFF. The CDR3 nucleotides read TGTGCCTGTGACGTACTGGGGGATACCGCCTGGGACACCCGACAGATGTTTTTC.

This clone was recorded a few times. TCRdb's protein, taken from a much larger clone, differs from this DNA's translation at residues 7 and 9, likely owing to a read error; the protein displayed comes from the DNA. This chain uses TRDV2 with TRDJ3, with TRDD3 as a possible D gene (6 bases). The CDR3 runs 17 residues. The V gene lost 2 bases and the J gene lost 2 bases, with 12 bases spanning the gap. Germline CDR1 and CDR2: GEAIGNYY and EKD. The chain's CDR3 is CACDNWASPWDTRQMFF. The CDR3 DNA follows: TGTGCCTGTGACAACTGGGCGAGCCCCTGGGACACCCGACAGATGTTTTTC.

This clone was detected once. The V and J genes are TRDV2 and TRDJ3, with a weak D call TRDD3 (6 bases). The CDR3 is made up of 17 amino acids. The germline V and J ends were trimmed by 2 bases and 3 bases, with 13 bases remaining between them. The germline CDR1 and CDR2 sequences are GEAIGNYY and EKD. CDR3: CACDRLGSVWDTRQMFF. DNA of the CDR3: TGTGCCTGTGACAGACTGGGATCGGTCTGGGACACCCGACAGATGTTTTTC.

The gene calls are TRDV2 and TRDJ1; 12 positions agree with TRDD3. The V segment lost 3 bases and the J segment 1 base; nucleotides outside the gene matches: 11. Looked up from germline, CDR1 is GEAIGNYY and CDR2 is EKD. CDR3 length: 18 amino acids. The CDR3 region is CACDRAYWGIPLTDKLIF. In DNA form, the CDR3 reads TGTGCCTGTGACCGCGCTTACTGGGGGATACCTCTCACCGATAAACTCATCTTT.

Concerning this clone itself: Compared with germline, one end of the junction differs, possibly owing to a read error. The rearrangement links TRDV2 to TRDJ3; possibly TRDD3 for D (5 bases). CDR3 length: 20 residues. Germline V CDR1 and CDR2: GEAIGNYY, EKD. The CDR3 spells CACDTVGVGVYSWDTRQMFF. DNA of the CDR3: TGTGCCTGTGACACCGTAGGGGTTGGGGTATACTCCTGGGACACCCGCCAGATGTTTTTC.

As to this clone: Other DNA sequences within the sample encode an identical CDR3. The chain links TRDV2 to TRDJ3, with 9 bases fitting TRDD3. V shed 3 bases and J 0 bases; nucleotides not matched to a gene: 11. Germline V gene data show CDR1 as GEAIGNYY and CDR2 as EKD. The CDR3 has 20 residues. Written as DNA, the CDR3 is TGTGCCTGTGACGCTCTACTGGGGGAGAGTAGCTCCTGGGACACCCGACAGATGTTTTTC. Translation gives CACDALLGESSSWDTRQMFF.

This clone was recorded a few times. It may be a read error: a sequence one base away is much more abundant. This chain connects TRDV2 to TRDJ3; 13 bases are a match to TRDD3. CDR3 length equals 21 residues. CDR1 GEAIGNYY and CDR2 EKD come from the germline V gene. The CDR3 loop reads CACDTVLGDTRSSWDARQMFF. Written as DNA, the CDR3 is TGTGCCTGTGACACCGTACTGGGGGATACGCGCAGCTCCTGGGACGCCCGACAGATGTTTTTC.

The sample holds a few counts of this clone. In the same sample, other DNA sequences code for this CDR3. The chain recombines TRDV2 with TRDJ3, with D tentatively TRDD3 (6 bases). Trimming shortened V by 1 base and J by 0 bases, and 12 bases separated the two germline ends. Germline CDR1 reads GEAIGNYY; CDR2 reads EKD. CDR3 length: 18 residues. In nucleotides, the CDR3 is TGTGCCTGTGACACTTGGGGGTCTAGCTCCTGGGACACCCGACAGATGTTTTTC. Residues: CACDTWGSSSWDTRQMFF.

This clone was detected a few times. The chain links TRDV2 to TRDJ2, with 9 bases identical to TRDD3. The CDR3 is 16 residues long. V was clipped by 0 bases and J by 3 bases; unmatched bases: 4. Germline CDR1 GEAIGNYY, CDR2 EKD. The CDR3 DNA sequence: TGTGCCTGTGACACCGCACTGGGGGACGTGACAGCACAACTCTTCTTT. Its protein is CACDTALGDVTAQLFF.

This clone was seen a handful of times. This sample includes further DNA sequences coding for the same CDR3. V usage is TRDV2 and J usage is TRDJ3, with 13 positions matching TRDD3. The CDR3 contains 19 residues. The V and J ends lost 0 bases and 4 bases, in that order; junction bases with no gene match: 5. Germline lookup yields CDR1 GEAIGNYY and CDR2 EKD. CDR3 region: CACDTVLGDTAWDTRQMFF. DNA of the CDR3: TGTGCCTGTGACACCGTACTGGGGGATACGGCATGGGACACCCGACAGATGTTTTTC.

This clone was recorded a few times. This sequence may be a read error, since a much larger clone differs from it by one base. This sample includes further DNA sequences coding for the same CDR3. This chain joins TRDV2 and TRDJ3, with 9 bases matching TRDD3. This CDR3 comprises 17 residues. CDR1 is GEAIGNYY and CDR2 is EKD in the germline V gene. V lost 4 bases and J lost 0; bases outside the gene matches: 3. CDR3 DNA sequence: TGTGCCTGTGATACTGGGGGACACTCCTGGGACACCCGACAGATGTTTTTC. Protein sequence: CACDTGGHSWDTRQMFF.

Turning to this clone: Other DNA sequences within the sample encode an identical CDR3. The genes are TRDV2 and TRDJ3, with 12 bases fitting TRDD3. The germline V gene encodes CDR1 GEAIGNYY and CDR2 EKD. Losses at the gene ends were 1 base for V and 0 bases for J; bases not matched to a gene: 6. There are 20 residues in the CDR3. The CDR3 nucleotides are TGTGCCTGTGACACACTGGGGGATACATGGAGCTCCTGGGACACCCGACAGATGTTTTTC. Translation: CACDTLGDTWSSWDTRQMFF.

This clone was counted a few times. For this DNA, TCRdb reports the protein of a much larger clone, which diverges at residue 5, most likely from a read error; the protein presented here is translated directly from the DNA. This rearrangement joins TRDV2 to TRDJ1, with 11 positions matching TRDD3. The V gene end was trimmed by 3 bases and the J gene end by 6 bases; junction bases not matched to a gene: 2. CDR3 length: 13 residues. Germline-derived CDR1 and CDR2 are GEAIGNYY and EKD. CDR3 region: CACDAWGIHKLIF. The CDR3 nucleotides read TGTGCCTGTGACGCCTGGGGGATACATAAACTCATCTTT.

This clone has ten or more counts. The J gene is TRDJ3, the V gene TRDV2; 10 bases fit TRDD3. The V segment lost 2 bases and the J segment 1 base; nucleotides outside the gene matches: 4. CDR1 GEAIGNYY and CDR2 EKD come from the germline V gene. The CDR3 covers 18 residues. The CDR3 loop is CACDNTGGWSWDTRQMFF. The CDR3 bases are TGTGCCTGTGACAATACTGGGGGATGGTCCTGGGACACCCGACAGATGTTTTTC.

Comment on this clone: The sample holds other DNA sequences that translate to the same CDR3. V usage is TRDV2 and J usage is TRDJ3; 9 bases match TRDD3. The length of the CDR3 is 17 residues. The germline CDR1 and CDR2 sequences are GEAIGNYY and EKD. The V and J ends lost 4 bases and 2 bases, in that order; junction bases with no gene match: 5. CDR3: CACDILGDAWDTRQMFF. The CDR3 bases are TGTGCCTGTGATATACTGGGGGACGCCTGGGACACCCGACAGATGTTTTTC.

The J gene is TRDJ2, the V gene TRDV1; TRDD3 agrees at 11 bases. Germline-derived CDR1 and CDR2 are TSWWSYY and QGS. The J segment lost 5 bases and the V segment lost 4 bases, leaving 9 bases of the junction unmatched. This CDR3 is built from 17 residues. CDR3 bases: TGTGCTCTTGGGGTCTCCTGGCTGGGGGATACTACAGCACAACTCTTCTTT. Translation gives CALGVSWLGDTTAQLFF.